This paragraph covers one TCR beta chain sequence. Unique molecular identifiers were incorporated when the TCRbeta library was constructed. TCRdb independently ran MiXCR on the PCR reads; one entry per CDR3 protein. The sample includes approximately 91,000 distinct CDR3 sequences, 7% to 10% of them seen just once. This record belongs to a study of T-cell reconstitution after alpha-beta-depleted transplantation in children. The length of the CDR3 is 14 residues. With 7 bases removed from V and 2 bases from J, the gap between germline ends came to 18 bases. Germline V gene data show CDR1 as DFQATT and CDR2 as SNEGSKA (reference sequence).

The receptor was derived from a human donor who donated a stem cell graft to a child with congenital amegakaryocytic thrombocytopenia. The chain employs TRBV20-1 and TRBJ2-7; D possibly matches TRBD1 or TRBD2 (5 bases each). This specimen was PBMCs from the stem cell graft donor, taken from the stem cell graft. CDR3 in amino acids: CSGGQGRGTYEQYF. The CDR3 coding sequence is TGCAGTGGCGGCCAGGGTCGGGGAACCTACGAGCAGTACTTC.